This TCR beta chain is from a study of cytomegalovirus exposure and HLA in healthy donors. As for the study in general: Among several hundred genotyped donors, around 81% fell in the Caucasian-associated ancestry cluster.

The CDR3 has 11 amino acids. Trimming took 5 bases from V and 11 from J; bases not matched to a gene: 5. The germline gives CDR1 MDHEN, CDR2 SYDVKM. Points from the study as a whole: TCR beta V- and J-gene trimming, according to a later analysis, was linked to a missense DCLRE1C variant. Equally common other TCR beta chains were less clonally expanded than HLA-associated ones, a later analysis found.

A note on this clone: Antigen: not known.

PCR employed 60 Vbeta and 13 Jbeta primers. Clones were sequenced by immunoSEQ multiplex PCR, and TCRdb holds only the in-frame ones, with some missing. The sample contains 99,000 or so clones, 10% of which appear only once. The clonotype comes from a man aged 40-50 years in good health and CMV-seropositive. Material for sequencing was PBMCs. J is TRBJ1-1 and V is TRBV28, with 7 bases fitting TRBD1. CDR3 protein: CASSRGQEAFF. CDR3 in DNA: TGTGCCAGCAGTCGAGGACAGGAGGCTTTCTTT.